This T cell receptor (beta chain) appears in the sequencing data of a study of CD8 T cells in Susac syndrome. Reverse transcription of roughly 0.5 to 1 ug RNA was performed with random hexamers. TCRdb re-derived calls from the immunoSEQ multiplex PCR reads in MiXCR, one entry per CDR3 protein. The sample records 210,000 or so distinct CDR3 sequences, 94% being singletons. Recently defined diagnostic criteria for definite or probable disease were fulfilled by Susac syndrome patients. The V gene end was trimmed by 4 bases and the J gene end by 6 bases; junction bases not matched to a gene: 9. This CDR3 region has 15 residues. The V gene's germline CDR1 is LGHNA and CDR2 YNFKEQ.

The sequencing sample was made of CD4+ T cells from PBMCs. The sequence derives from a human donor with Susac syndrome. The chain joins TRBV4-2 to TRBJ1-2; 9 nucleotides align to TRBD1. In nucleotides, the CDR3 is TGTGCCAGCAGCCTCAATACAGGGGGCGAGGATGGCTACACCTTC. Translated, it gives CASSLNTGGEDGYTF.